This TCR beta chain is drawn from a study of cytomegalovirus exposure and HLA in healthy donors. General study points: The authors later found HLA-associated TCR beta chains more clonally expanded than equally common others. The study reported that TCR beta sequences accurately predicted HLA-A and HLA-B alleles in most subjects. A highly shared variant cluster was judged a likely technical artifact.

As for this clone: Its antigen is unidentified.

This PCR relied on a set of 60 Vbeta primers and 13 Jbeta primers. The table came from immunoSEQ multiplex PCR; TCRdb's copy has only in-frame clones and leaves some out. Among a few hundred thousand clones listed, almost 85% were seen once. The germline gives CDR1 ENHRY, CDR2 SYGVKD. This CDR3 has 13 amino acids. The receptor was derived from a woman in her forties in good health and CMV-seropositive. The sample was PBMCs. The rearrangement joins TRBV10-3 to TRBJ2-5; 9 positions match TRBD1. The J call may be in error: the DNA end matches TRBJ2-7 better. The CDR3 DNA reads TGTGCCAGCGGGGACAGGGAATCCTACGAGCAGTACTTC. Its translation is CASGDRESYEQYF.